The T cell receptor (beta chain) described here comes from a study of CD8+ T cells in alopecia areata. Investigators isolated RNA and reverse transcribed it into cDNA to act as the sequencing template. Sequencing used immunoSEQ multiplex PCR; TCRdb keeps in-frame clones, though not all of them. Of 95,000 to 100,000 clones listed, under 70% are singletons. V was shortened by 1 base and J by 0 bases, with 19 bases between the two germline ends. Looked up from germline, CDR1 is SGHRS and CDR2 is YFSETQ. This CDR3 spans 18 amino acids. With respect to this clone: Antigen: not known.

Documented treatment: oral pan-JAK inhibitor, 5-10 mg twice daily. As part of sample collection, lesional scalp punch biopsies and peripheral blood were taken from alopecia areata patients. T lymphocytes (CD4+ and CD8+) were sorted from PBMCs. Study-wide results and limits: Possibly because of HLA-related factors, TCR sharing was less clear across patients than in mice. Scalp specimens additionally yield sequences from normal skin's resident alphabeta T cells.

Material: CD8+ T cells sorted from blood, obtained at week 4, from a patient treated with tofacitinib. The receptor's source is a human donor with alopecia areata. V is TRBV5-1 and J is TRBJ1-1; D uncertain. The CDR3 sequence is CASSLRLGSIGVNTEAFF. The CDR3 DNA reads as TGCGCCAGCAGCTTGCGACTGGGTTCAATTGGGGTGAACACTGAAGCTTTCTTT.